The next 12 T cell receptor beta chains were all read from a single sample in a study of beta chain features in type 1 diabetes. These receptors' antigens are unknown. The study reverse transcribed the entire isolated RNA, so it sequenced expressed TCRB transcripts. Repertoires were generated with immunoSEQ multiplex PCR, while TCRdb's copy carries only in-frame clones and drops some. Of 350,000 to 400,000 clones listed, around an eighth are singletons. Study results and limitations: Researchers report that Type 1 diabetes patients had moderately but significantly shorter TCRB CDR3s across all four CD4+ subsets.

Input material: naive CD4+ T cells from blood. These receptors were collected from a woman aged 18-29 years with type 1 diabetes.

This clone has a handful of counts. J is TRBJ2-1 and V is TRBV7-2, with D tentatively TRBD1 (6 bases). The CDR3 has 13 amino acids. Trimming removed 5 bases from V and 13 bases from J, with 18 bases in between. Germline lookup yields CDR1 SGHTA and CDR2 FQGNSA. CDR3 region: CASSTPDSLPQFF. The CDR3 DNA reads as TGTGCCAGCAGCACGCCGGACAGTCTTCCACAGTTCTTC.

This clone was detected a few times. The chain carries TRBV7-9 and TRBJ2-7; TRBD2 is a possible D gene (5 bases). Germline loops: CDR1 SEHNR, CDR2 FQNEAQ (reference sequence). The CDR3 is 14 residues long. Trimming left V 5 bases short and J 0 bases short, with 11 bases between. The CDR3 loop reads CASSRGGSSYEQYF. The CDR3 DNA is TGTGCCAGCAGCCGCGGAGGTAGCTCCTACGAGCAGTACTTC.

This clone was seen a handful of times. V and J are TRBV7-2 and TRBJ2-5; no clear D. The CDR3 runs to 13 residues. Trimming pared 5 bases from V and 2 bases from J, leaving 9 bases between. Germline CDR1 and CDR2: SGHTA and FQGNSA. CDR3 DNA sequence: TGTGCCAGCAGCGTGACATTTCAAGAGACCCAGTACTTC. Residues: CASSVTFQETQYF.

The chain is built from TRBV6-8 and TRBJ2-7; D is unclear. Germline CDR1 is MNHGY and CDR2 is SAAAGT. Between the trimmed V and J ends, which lost 5 bases and 2 bases, there was a span of 13 bases. The length of the CDR3 is 14 residues. The CDR3 loop reads CASSERDSPYEQYF. In DNA form, the CDR3 reads TGTGCCAGCAGTGAACGAGACTCCCCCTACGAGCAGTACTTC.

The J gene is TRBJ2-2, the V gene TRBV7-2; D unresolved. This CDR3 has 13 residues. Germline values: CDR1 SGHTA, CDR2 FQGNSA. Trimming cost V 6 bases and J 4 bases, with 9 bases left between them. Here the CDR3 DNA reads TGTGCCAGCAGGCGACCTAGCACCGGGGAGCTGTTTTTT. Encoded protein: CASRRPSTGELFF.

The CDR3 loop is CAPPERGGPDTQYF. DNA of the CDR3: TGTGCCCCCCCTGAGCGGGGGGGCCCAGATACGCAGTATTTT. The chain recombines TRBV10-3 with TRBJ2-3; 10 nucleotides line up with TRBD2. Germline trimming cut 11 bases from V and 4 bases from J; bases unmatched to any gene: 9. Germline V lookup: CDR1 ENHRY, CDR2 SYGVKD. This CDR3 contains 14 residues.

The chain employs TRBV27 and TRBJ2-3, with a tentative D call TRBD2 (6 bases). The CDR3 is 13 amino acids. With 8 bases removed from V and 0 bases from J, the gap between germline ends came to 9 bases. Germline loops: CDR1 MNHEY, CDR2 SMNVEV (reference sequence). The CDR3 loop reads CASGGLSTDTQYF. The DNA of the CDR3 is TGTGCCAGCGGAGGGCTTAGCACAGATACGCAGTATTTT.

This clone was detected only a few times. V gene TRBV4-3 combines with J gene TRBJ1-4; 7 bases match TRBD1. Germline CDR1 LGHNA, CDR2 YSLEER. The V gene end was trimmed by 3 bases and the J gene end by 1 base; junction bases not matched to a gene: 8. CDR3 length: 17 amino acids. As DNA, the CDR3 is TGCGCCAGCAGCCACGGCAGGGGGTATGGAACTAATGAAAAACTGTTTTTT. Protein sequence: CASSHGRGYGTNEKLFF.

This chain connects TRBV29-1 to TRBJ2-1; perhaps TRBD1 as D (6 bases). Germline loops: CDR1 SQVTM, CDR2 ANQGSEA. With 5 bases removed from V and 5 bases from J, the gap between germline ends came to 19 bases. This CDR3 is built from 15 residues. The CDR3 loop is CSVRQDSRRNNEQFF. The CDR3 DNA reads TGCAGCGTTCGACAGGACAGCCGAAGAAACAATGAGCAGTTCTTC.

A few counts support this clone. The chain employs TRBV6-6 and TRBJ1-5, with 11 bases identical to TRBD1. The CDR3 is 14 amino acids. With 4 bases clipped from V and 6 bases from J, the junction kept 2 bases outside the gene matches. Germline V gene sequence: CDR1 MNHNY, CDR2 SVGAGI (reference sequence). The CDR3 reads CASSSGQGGQPQHF. CDR3 sequence (DNA): TGTGCCAGCAGTTCGGGACAGGGGGGTCAGCCCCAGCATTTT.

The V gene is TRBV5-4, the J gene TRBJ2-3; TRBD1 matches at 10 bases. The ends lost 2 bases at V and 7 bases at J; junction bases unmatched: 4. Germline V gives CDR1 SGHNT, CDR2 YYREEE (reference sequence). The CDR3 contains 14 residues. CDR3 protein: CASSLRDRGYTQYF. The CDR3 region has the DNA TGTGCCAGCAGCTTACGGGACAGGGGCTATACGCAGTATTTT.

This clone showed up just a few times. The V and J genes are TRBV5-1 and TRBJ2-7; the match to TRBD1 covers 8 bases. V shed 0 bases and J 6 bases; nucleotides not matched to a gene: 11. The CDR3 covers 16 residues. Germline V gene sequence: CDR1 SGHRS, CDR2 YFSETQ. As DNA, the CDR3 is TGCGCCAGCAGCTTGGTCCCGGACAGGGTGGAATCCGAGCAGTACTTC. The encoded protein is CASSLVPDRVESEQYF.